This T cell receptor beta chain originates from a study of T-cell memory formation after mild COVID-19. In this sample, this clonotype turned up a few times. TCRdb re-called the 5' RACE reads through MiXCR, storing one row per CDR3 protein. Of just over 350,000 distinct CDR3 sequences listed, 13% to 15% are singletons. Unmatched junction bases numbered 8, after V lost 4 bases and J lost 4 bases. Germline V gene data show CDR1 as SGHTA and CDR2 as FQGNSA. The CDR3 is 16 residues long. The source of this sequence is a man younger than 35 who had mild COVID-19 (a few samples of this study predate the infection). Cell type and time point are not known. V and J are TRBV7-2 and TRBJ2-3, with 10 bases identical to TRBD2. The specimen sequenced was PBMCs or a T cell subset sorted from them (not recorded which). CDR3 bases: TGTGCCAGCAGCTACTACATAGCGGGGGGCCCAGATACGCAGTATTTT. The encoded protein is CASSYYIAGGPDTQYF.